The sequence of this T cell receptor beta chain was determined in a study of CD8+ T cells in alopecia areata. Notes on the study in general: Lesional tissue from the scalp (especially in alopecia totalis/universalis) showed higher clonality than normal scalp. Alphabeta T cells residing in normal skin are also sequenced in scalp samples.

CDR1 is SGHDT and CDR2 is YYEEEE in the germline V gene. The CDR3 loop spans 13 amino acids. Trimming removed 4 bases from V and 10 bases from J, with 15 bases in between. On this clone itself: The antigen is not known.

Following extraction, RNA underwent reverse transcription to cDNA, which served as the sequencing template. Data came from immunoSEQ multiplex PCR; TCRdb stores just in-frame clones and leaves some out. Here the sample spans under 250,000 clones, more than 50% being singletons. Sequenced sample: CD8+ T cells sorted from blood. The chain couples TRBV5-6 to TRBJ2-1; D might be TRBD1 (5 bases). This sequence was found in a human donor in good health. CDR3 protein: CASSPDVQAEQFF. The CDR3 DNA follows: TGTGCCAGCAGCCCCGATGTACAGGCCGAGCAGTTCTTC.